This TCR beta chain was profiled in a study of beta chain features in type 1 diabetes. Findings of the study overall: Diminished insertions and augmented deletions at VDJ junctions characterized type 1 diabetes patients. People with Type 1 diabetes carried modestly yet significantly shorter TCRB CDR3s in all four CD4+ subsets.

The CDR3 has 16 residues. The V end was cut by 4 bases, the J end by 1 base, with 14 bases between. The V gene's germline CDR1 is SGDLS and CDR2 YYNGEE. Expressed TCRB transcripts were sequenced because the isolated RNA had all been reverse transcribed beforehand. Average reads for naive, central memory and regulatory T cell samples were 3.5 million to 4.5 million. The table came from immunoSEQ multiplex PCR; TCRdb's copy has only in-frame clones and leaves some out. The sample gives roughly 240,000 clones, about 14% of which show up once; about 0.024% is in the top ten. For this clone: The antigen is undetermined.

The sample taken for sequencing was naive CD4+ T cells from blood. The V gene is TRBV9, the J gene TRBJ2-2, with a tentative D call TRBD1 (6 bases). This TCR was recovered from a middle-aged woman in good health. The CDR3 DNA follows: TGTGCCAGCAGCCCTATAACAGGGTTGAACACCGGGGAGCTGTTTTTT. This gives the protein CASSPITGLNTGELFF.